One TCR beta chain is described in this entry. It has no known antigen specificity. No base-level quality is on record; no much larger clone is a single base apart. The sample belongs to a study of shared clonotypes between healthy human individuals (TCRdb year 2020). Turning to the overall study: The cohort included a few men and two women between 18 and 49 years of age. To increase sequencing depth and limit assay-specific biases, different laboratories used diverse techniques to prepare libraries and sequence TCR repertoires. Per donor, three plates each were used for CD4 naive and CD4 memory, two for CD8 naive, and one for CD8 memory. Each donor's leukapheresis produced roughly between roughly 0.85 and 9.5 billion PBMCs. The study deeply sequenced blood TCR repertoires of five healthy adults to estimate repertoire size and the extent of clonotype sharing between individuals.

Overall study outcomes, separate from this receptor: The genetic and exposure-history diversity represented was limited by the small number of donors. Incomplete sequencing was indicated by rarefaction of sorted-subset datasets, despite the large sequencing depth. Sampling was limited to blood, and TCR repertoires in tissue likely differ from TCR repertoires in blood. Estimated clonotype richness was generally larger for naive than for memory subsets. Higher generation probabilities were observed for clonotypes shared by all four sorted-subset donors than for non-shared clonotypes. Pairwise subsampling led to the expectation that sequencing depth would affect the degree of clonotype sharing among donors. When several donors were compared, the shared fraction of clonotypes was approximately 5% for naive CD4, around 4% for naive CD8, 2.3% for memory CD4, and 0.35% to 0.4% for memory CD8.

TCR CDR3 regions were amplified from genomic DNA by multiplex PCR using the deep immunoSEQ assay. Extracted genomic DNA from each cell subset was distributed evenly across all wells of several immunoSEQ 96-well plates, and each plate was treated as a replicate. Each replicate PCR for sorted subsets received about 220 ng genomic DNA, equal to about 30,000 T cell genomes. Purified libraries were quantified with a Qubit 3.0 fluorometer, sized on a Bioanalyzer 2100, and re-quantified with the KAPA Library Quantification kit. Every immunoSEQ 96-well plate was sequenced on a dedicated single-read 150-cycle Illumina NextSeq 550 flow cell. The source study handled its data this way. Because the immunoSEQ output included only junctional sequences and no quality scores, the filtering could not be the same as the filtering used for full-length reads. Sequences were annotated with PyIR, a Python wrapper for IgBLAST v1.9, using IMGT germline references to assign V/J genes and CDR3. Any read was removed if the V/J assignment was weak (E-value above 1e-6), the CDR3 was missing, or the read contained stop codons, out-of-frame junctions, or ambiguous translated residues. A V3J clonotype was defined by an identical inferred V gene, J gene, and CDR3 amino acid sequence. The percentage overlap between two repertoires was calculated by dividing the number of shared unique clonotypes by the size of the smaller repertoire. Richness of each repertoire was evaluated using RTK rarefaction, the Chao1 estimator, and Recon v2.1 estimates of unobserved clonotypes. OLGA was used to compute generation probabilities for all TCRbeta clonotypes that the gDNA method yielded from a handful of donors. The source is immuneACCESS, and TCRdb retained only in-frame sequences with V and J called. Part of the clones is not carried over; for the studies checked, unresolved V genes explain less than half of this, and the remainder is unexplained. V and J calls and clone size are given by that table; D and trimming were obtained from the DNA. The sample yields over a million clones; about 96% were counted once. Together, the top ten hold about 1% of the sample.

The donors were healthy, HIV-negative adults with no recently reported acute infections or vaccinations. All donors were Caucasian adults living in Nashville, Tennessee, USA. CD4+ T cells were enriched by magnetic negative selection; naive cells were then positively selected on CD45RA, and the negative fraction formed the memory subset. After blood collection by leukapheresis, PBMCs were isolated using Ficoll-Histopaque density gradient centrifugation and then cryopreserved in the vapor phase of liquid nitrogen. Purity and quantity of every magnetically sorted T cell population were checked by analytical flow cytometry. Each sorted fraction had its genomic DNA isolated and then quantified by UV absorbance on a Nanodrop 2000c. The TCR originated in a man between 25 and 39 years old in good health. The material sequenced was naive CD4+ T cells sorted from blood. This specimen's cell subset or site label, interpreted: CD45RA+ positively selected.

Read as DNA, the sequence is TGTGCCAGCAGCATGGGTCGGGGATCCCGACAGACCGGGATTCGCTCCTACGAGCAGTACTTC. Translation gives CASSMGRGSRQTGIRSYEQYF. The chain uses TRBV21-1 and TRBJ2-7. TRBV21-1 counts as a pseudogene. The CDR3 has 21 amino acids, counting the end cysteine and phenylalanine. This entry keeps only the CDR3 DNA: 63 bases, framed from base 1.